These 4 T cell receptor beta chains were all obtained from the same sample, sequenced in a study of blood T cell repertoires in COVID-19. Measured with immunoSEQ multiplex PCR; TCRdb has only the in-frame clones, and not every one. The sample lists approximately 160,000 clones; 93% were seen once. Sequencing used peripheral blood. These receptors all come from a woman aged 55-69 years with COVID-19, enrolled during active disease.

The DNA for the CDR3 is TGTGCCAGCAGCTTGACACCCTCCTACGAGCAGTACTTC. This codes for CASSLTPSYEQYF. The chain combines TRBV5-5 with TRBJ2-7; unclear D gene. V lost 1 base and J 0 bases, leaving 5 bases between the germline ends. The CDR3 extends over 13 amino acids. The V gene's germline CDR1 is SGHKS and CDR2 YYEKEE (reference sequence).

The V call is TRBV6-5, the J call TRBJ1-4; 7 bases line up with TRBD1. The CDR3 loop spans 15 amino acids. V was clipped by 5 bases and J by 1 base; unmatched bases: 4. Germline lookup yields CDR1 MNHEY and CDR2 SVGAGI. Here the CDR3 reads CASSPGTVTNEKLFF. Here the CDR3 DNA reads TGTGCCAGCAGTCCAGGGACAGTAACTAATGAAAAACTGTTTTTT.

The rearrangement links TRBV19 to TRBJ1-2; 7 positions agree with TRBD1. CDR1 LNHDA and CDR2 SQIVND come from the germline V gene (reference sequence). J lost 5 bases, V lost 5 bases, and 8 bases had no gene match. The CDR3 runs 14 residues. DNA for the CDR3: TGTGCCAGTAGTTCCCTGACAGGGTCGTATGGCTACACCTTC. Its translation is CASSSLTGSYGYTF.

Only one count was recorded for this clone. The CDR3 loop is CASSYSSFSGGLSYNEQFF. The CDR3 DNA is TGTGCCAGCAGTTACTCCTCTTTTAGCGGGGGCCTCTCCTACAATGAGCAGTTCTTC. This chain joins TRBV6-2 or TRBV6-3 and TRBJ2-1; 9 bases agree with TRBD2. The CDR3 spans 19 residues. Germline V lookup: CDR1 MNHEY, CDR2 SVGEGT. J lost 0 bases, V lost 0 bases, and 9 bases had no gene match.